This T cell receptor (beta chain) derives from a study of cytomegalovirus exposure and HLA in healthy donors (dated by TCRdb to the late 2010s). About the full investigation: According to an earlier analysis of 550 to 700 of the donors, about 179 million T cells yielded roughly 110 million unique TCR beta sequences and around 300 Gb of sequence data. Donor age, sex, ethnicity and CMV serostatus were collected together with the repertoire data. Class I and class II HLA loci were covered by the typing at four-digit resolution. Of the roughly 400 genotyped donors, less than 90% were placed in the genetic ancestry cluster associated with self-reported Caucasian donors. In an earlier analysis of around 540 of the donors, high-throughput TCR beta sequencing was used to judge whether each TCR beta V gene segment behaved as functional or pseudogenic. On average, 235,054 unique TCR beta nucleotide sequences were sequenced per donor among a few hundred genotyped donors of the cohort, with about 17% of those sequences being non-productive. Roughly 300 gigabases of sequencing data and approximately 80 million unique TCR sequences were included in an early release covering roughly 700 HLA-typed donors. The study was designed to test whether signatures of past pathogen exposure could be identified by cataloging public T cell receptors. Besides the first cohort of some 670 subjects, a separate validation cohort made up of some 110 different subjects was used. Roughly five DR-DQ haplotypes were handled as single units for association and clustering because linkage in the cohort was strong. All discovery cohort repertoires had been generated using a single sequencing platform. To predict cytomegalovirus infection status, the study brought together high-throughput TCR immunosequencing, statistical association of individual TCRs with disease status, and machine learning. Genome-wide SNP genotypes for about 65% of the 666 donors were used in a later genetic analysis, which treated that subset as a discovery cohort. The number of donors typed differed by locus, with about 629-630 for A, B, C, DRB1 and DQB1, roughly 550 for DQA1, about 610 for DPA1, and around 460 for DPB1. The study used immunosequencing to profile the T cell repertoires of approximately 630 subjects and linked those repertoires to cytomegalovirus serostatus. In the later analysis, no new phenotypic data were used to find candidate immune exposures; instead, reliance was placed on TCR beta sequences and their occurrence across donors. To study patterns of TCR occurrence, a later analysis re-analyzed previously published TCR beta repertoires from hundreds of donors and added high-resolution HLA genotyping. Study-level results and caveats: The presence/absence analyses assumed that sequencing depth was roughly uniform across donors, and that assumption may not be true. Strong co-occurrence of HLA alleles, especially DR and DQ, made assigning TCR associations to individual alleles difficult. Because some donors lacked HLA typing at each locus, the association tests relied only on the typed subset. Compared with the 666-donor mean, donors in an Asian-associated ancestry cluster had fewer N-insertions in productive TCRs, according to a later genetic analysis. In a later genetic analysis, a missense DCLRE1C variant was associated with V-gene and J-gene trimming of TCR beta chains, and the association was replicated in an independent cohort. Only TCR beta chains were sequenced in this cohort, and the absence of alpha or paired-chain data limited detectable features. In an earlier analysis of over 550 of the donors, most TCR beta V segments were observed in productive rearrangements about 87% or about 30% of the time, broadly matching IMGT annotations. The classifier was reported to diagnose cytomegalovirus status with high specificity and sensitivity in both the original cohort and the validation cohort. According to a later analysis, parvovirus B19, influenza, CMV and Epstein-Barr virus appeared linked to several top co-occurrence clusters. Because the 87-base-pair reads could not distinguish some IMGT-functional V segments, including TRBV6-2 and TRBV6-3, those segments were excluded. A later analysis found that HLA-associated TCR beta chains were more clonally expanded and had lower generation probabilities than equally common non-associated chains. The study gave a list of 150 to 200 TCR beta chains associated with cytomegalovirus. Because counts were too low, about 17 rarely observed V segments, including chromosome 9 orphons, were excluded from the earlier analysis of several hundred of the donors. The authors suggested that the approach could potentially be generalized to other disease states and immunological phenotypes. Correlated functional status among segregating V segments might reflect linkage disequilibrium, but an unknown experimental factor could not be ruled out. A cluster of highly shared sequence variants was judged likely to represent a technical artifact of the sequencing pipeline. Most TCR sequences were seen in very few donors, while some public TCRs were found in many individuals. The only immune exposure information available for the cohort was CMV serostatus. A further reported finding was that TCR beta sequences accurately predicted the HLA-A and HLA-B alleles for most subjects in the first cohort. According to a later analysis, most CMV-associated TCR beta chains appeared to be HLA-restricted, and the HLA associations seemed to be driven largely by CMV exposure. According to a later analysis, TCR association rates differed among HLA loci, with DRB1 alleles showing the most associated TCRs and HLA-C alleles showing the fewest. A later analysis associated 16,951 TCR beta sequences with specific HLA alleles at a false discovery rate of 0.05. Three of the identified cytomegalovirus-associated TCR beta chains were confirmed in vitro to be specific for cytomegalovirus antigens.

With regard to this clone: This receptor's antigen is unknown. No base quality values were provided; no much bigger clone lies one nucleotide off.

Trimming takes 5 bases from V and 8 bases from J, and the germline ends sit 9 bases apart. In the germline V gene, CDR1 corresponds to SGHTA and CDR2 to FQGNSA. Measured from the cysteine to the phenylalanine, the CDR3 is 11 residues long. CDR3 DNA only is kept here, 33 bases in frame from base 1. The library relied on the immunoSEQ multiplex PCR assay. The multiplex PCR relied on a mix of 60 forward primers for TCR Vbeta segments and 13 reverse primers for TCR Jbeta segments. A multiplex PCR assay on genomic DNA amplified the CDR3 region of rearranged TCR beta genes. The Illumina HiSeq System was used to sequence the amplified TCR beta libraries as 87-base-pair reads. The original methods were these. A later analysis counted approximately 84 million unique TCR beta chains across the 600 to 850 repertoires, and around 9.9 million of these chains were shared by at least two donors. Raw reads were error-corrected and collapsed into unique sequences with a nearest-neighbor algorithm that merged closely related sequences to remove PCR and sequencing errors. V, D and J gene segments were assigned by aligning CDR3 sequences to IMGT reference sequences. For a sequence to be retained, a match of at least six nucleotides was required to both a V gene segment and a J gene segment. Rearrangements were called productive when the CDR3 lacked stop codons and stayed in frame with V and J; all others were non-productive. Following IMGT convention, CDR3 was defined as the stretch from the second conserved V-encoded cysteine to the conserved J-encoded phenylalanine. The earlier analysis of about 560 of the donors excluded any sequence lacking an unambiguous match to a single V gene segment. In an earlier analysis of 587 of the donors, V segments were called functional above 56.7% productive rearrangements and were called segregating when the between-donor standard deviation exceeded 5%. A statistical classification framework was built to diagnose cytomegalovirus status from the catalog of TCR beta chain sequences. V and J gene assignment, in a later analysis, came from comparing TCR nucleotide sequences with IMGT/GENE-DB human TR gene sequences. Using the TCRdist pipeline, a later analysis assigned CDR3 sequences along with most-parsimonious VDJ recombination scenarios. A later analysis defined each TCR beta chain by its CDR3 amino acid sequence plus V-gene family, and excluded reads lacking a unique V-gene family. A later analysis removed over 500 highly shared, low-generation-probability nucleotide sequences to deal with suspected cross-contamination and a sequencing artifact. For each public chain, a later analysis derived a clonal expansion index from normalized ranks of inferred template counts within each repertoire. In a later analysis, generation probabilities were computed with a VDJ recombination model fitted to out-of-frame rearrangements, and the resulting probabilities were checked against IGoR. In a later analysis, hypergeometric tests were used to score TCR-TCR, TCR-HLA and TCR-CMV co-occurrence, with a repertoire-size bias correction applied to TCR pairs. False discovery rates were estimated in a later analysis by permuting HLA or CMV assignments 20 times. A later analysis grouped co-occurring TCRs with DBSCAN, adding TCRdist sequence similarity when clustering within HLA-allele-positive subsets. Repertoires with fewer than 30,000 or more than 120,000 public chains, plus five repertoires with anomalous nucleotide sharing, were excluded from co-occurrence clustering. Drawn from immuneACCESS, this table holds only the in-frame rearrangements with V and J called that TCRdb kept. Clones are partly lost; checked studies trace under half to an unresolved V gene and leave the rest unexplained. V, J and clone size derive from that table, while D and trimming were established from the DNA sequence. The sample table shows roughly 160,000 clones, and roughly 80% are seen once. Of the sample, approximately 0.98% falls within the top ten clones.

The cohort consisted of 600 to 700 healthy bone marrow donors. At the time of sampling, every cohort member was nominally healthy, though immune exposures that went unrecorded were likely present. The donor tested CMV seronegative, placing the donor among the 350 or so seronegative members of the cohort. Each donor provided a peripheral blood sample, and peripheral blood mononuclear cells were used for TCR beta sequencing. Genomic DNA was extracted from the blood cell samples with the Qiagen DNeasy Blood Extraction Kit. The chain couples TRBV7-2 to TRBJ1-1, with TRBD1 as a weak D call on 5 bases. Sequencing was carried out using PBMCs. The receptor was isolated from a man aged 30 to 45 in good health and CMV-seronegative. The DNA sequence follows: TGTGCCAGCAGCCATCACAGGGAAGCTTTCTTT. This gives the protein CASSHHREAFF. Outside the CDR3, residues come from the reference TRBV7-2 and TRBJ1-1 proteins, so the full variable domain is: GAGVSQSPSNKVTEKGKDVELRCDPISGHTALYWYRQSLGQGLEFLIYFQGNSAPDKSGLPSDRFSAERTGGSVSTLTIQRTQQEDSAVYLCASSHHREAFFGQGTRLTVV.